One sample yielded the 14 T cell receptor beta chains listed below, sequenced in a study of immune evolution from preneoplasia to lung adenocarcinoma. Some clones are missing from TCRdb's copy, which holds only in-frame ones; the method was immunoSEQ multiplex PCR. The sample carries around 4,100 clones, 85% to 90% recorded once. Input material: FFPE minimally invasive lung adenocarcinoma tissue. These receptors all stem from a person aged 65 to 85 with lung adenocarcinoma.

V is TRBV28 and J is TRBJ2-1; weak D call: TRBD2 (6 bases). Trimming left V 3 bases short and J 6 bases short, with 15 bases between. This CDR3 region has 15 residues. Germline V CDR1 and CDR2: MDHEN, SYDVKM. CDR3 loop: CASSLYGTEVNEQFF. The CDR3 nucleotides are TGTGCCAGCAGTTTGTACGGGACTGAAGTCAATGAGCAGTTCTTC.

The chain uses TRBV4-3 and TRBJ1-1, with unresolved D. CDR1 and CDR2 from the germline V gene are LGHNA and YSLEER. Between the trimmed V and J ends, which lost 4 bases and 1 base, there was a span of 19 bases. The CDR3 sequence is 17 residues long. CDR3 DNA: TGCGCCAGCAGCCCACAACTTGGCGTTTTTAGGAACACTGAAGCTTTCTTT. It encodes CASSPQLGVFRNTEAFF.

The V and J genes are TRBV28 and TRBJ1-2, with TRBD1 matching 7 bases. The germline gives CDR1 MDHEN, CDR2 SYDVKM. With 4 bases clipped from V and 2 bases from J, the junction kept 4 bases outside the gene matches. The CDR3 consists of 14 residues. CDR3 protein: CASSSTGSNYGYTF. CDR3 DNA: TGTGCCAGCAGTTCGACAGGGTCCAACTATGGCTACACCTTC.

The rearrangement joins TRBV5-1 to TRBJ2-7; 7 bases agree with TRBD1. The CDR3 is 16 amino acids. The V gene's germline CDR1 is SGHRS and CDR2 YFSETQ. V lost 4 bases to trimming and J lost 2 bases; unmatched junction nucleotides: 12. The CDR3 loop reads CASSPLGAGGTYEQYF. The CDR3, as DNA: TGCGCCAGCAGCCCCCTCGGGGCAGGGGGAACCTACGAGCAGTACTTC.

This clone was seen just once. CDR3 residues: CATSRDNQPQHF. The CDR3 DNA is TGTGCCACCAGCAGAGACAATCAGCCCCAGCATTTT. This sequence joins TRBV15 and TRBJ1-5; D remains ambiguous. The germline gives CDR1 LNHNV, CDR2 YYDKDF (reference sequence). The length of the CDR3 is 12 residues. V was cut by 0 bases and J by 3 bases, with 0 bases left in between.

This chain links TRBV11-2 with TRBJ1-6; D ambiguous. The germline V gene encodes CDR1 SGHAT and CDR2 FQNNGV. V was pared by 6 bases and J by 8 bases, with 11 bases between. CDR3 size: 13 residues. The DNA of the CDR3 is TGTGCCAGCAGGCGAACTCAGGATTCACCCCTCCACTTT. As protein: CASRRTQDSPLHF.

This clone was counted only a few times. The chain is built from TRBV19 and TRBJ2-2, with 7 bases fitting TRBD1. V trimming: 6 bases; J trimming: 7 bases; junction bases outside the gene matches: 14. CDR3 length: 16 amino acids. Germline values: CDR1 LNHDA, CDR2 SQIVND (reference sequence). The CDR3 DNA is TGTGCCAGTAGCCCCTCAGACAGGGATGGAAGCGGGGAGCTGTTTTTT. The encoded protein is CASSPSDRDGSGELFF.

A remark on this clone: Distinct nucleotide sequences in the sample also encode this CDR3. The chain couples TRBV11-3 to TRBJ2-2, with 8 bases lining up with TRBD2. Germline V gives CDR1 SGHNT, CDR2 YENEEA. Trimming at V came to 4 bases and at J to 4 bases, leaving 2 bases not matched to a gene. The CDR3 has 14 amino acids. Here the CDR3 reads CASSSGGPTGELFF. For the CDR3, the DNA is TGTGCCAGCAGCTCGGGGGGGCCCACCGGGGAGCTGTTTTTT.

The rearrangement joins TRBV7-8 to TRBJ1-6, with D maybe TRBD1 (5 bases). Trimming cost V 1 base and J 9 bases, with 25 bases left between them. CDR1 is SGHVS, CDR2 FQNEAQ, per germline. This CDR3 has 19 amino acids. CDR3 in DNA: TGTGCCAGCAGCTTAGGAGGGCGTGGGGCCCACCAGAGCAGTTCACCCCTCCACTTT. Protein product: CASSLGGRGAHQSSSPLHF.

The V gene is TRBV28, the J gene TRBJ2-2; D possibly corresponds to TRBD2 (5 bases). Trimming shortened V by 4 bases and J by 5 bases, and 14 bases separated the two germline ends. The CDR3 consists of 15 residues. In germline, CDR1 is MDHEN, CDR2 SYDVKM. For the CDR3, the DNA is TGTGCCAGCAGTTCGGGAACTCGAGTGACCGGGGAGCTGTTTTTT. Translated, it gives CASSSGTRVTGELFF. The entire variable domain, with the rest obtained from reference TRBV28 and TRBJ2-2, is as follows: DVKVTQSSRYLVKRTGEKVFLECVQDMDHENMFWYRQDPGLGLRLIYFSYDVKMKEKGDIPEGYSVSREKKERFSLILESASTNQTSMYLCASSSGTRVTGELFFGEGSRLTVL.

This chain joins TRBV11-2 and TRBJ2-5; TRBD1 matches 9 bases. This CDR3 contains 14 residues. Germline trimming cut 5 bases from V and 4 bases from J; bases unmatched to any gene: 5. Germline values: CDR1 SGHAT, CDR2 FQNNGV. CDR3 sequence reads: CASSPGQGLETQYF. CDR3 coding DNA: TGTGCCAGCAGCCCTGGACAGGGGTTAGAGACCCAGTACTTC. The whole variable domain, filled in from reference TRBV11-2 and TRBJ2-5, reads EAGVAQSPRYKIIEKRQSVAFWCNPISGHATLYWYQQILGQGPKLLIQFQNNGVVDDSQLPKDRFSAERLKGVDSTLKIQPAKLEDSAVYLCASSPGQGLETQYFGPGTRLLVL.

CDR3 in DNA: TGTGCCAGCAGTGAAAAGGAGGAAACCTACGAGCAGTACTTC. This sequence encodes CASSEKEETYEQYF. The V and J genes are TRBV6-1 and TRBJ2-7; D may be TRBD2 (5 bases). V was shortened by 2 bases and J by 2 bases, with 10 bases between the two germline ends. Germline values: CDR1 MNHNS, CDR2 SASEGT. The CDR3 runs to 14 residues.

In this sample, this clone turned up once. The chain carries TRBV28 and TRBJ2-3, with 7 bases lining up with TRBD1. Germline V gene lookup returns CDR1 MDHEN and CDR2 SYDVKM. The CDR3 is made up of 16 amino acids. The ends lost 3 bases at V and 4 bases at J; junction bases unmatched: 10. Written as DNA, the CDR3 is TGTGCCAGCAGTTTGTGGGAAGGGGGCAGCCCAGATACGCAGTATTTT. It specifies CASSLWEGGSPDTQYF.

The gene calls are TRBV6-1 and TRBJ2-3; 9 bases align to TRBD2. CDR3 length: 18 amino acids. Germline V gives CDR1 MNHNS, CDR2 SASEGT. Trimming cost V 4 bases and J 1 base; bases outside gene matches: 12. The CDR3 DNA reads TGTGCCAGCAGTGTAAGAGGGATGGGACTAGCTCGCACAGATACGCAGTATTTT. Its translation is CASSVRGMGLARTDTQYF.